Presented here are 11 T cell receptor beta chains from one specimen sequenced in a study of neoadjuvant anti-PD-1 for oral cavity cancer. The method was immunoSEQ multiplex PCR; TCRdb's version includes in-frame clones alone and lacks a portion of them. The sample holds 35,000 to 50,000 clones, 77% seen once. Time point defined: after neoadjuvant nivolumab, at surgical resection. Sequences were derived from PBMCs, sampled after nivolumab (anti-PD-1) treatment. The receptors were gathered from a person aged 40-85 years with oral cavity squamous cell carcinoma.

In its sample, this clone was seen a few times. The chain's CDR3 is CAWSVNRQETQYF. The CDR3 bases are TGTGCCTGGAGTGTAAACAGGCAAGAGACCCAGTACTTC. This chain connects TRBV30 to TRBJ2-5; TRBD1 might be the D (5 bases). Trimming removed 0 bases from V and 2 bases from J, with 7 bases in between. The CDR3 runs 13 residues. CDR1 is GTSNPN and CDR2 is SVGIG in the germline V gene (reference sequence).

The chain carries TRBV10-3 and TRBJ1-1; D call uncertain. This CDR3 is 15 amino acids long. The germline gives CDR1 ENHRY, CDR2 SYGVKD. V lost 3 bases, J lost 1 base, and 12 bases lay in between. The CDR3 DNA sequence: TGTGCCATCAGTGACCATGACATAGAGAACACTGAAGCTTTCTTT. Its protein product is CAISDHDIENTEAFF.

The V and J genes are TRBV6-1 and TRBJ2-1, with 11 nucleotides matching TRBD1. This CDR3 is built from 15 residues. Germline lookup yields CDR1 MNHNS and CDR2 SASEGT. Trimming at V came to 5 bases and at J to 5 bases, leaving 5 bases not matched to a gene. In DNA form, the CDR3 reads TGTGCCAGCAGTCCCGGACAGGGGGCCCACAATGAGCAGTTCTTC. It is translated as CASSPGQGAHNEQFF.

This clone turned up a few times. The chain has TRBV11-2 and TRBJ1-2; TRBD1 matches at 8 bases. The CDR3 has 15 amino acids. The junction had 8 bases not matched to a gene; V was cut back by 1 base and J by 7 bases. CDR1 and CDR2 from the germline V gene are SGHAT and FQNNGV. The CDR3 nucleotides read TGTGCCAGCAGCTTAGTAGCGACAGGGGAGGTTGGCTACACCTTC. Translation: CASSLVATGEVGYTF.

J is TRBJ1-1 and V is TRBV29-1; D perhaps matches TRBD1 (5 bases). Trimming removed 4 bases from V and 6 bases from J, with 12 bases in between. In germline, CDR1 is SQVTM, CDR2 ANQGSEA. This CDR3 is built from 12 residues. CDR3 residues: CSVVLTGSEAFF. In DNA, the CDR3 is TGCAGCGTTGTGCTTACAGGATCTGAAGCTTTCTTT.

The chain links TRBV11-3 to TRBJ2-1; TRBD2 might be the D (6 bases). The CDR3 has 15 residues. V was clipped by 6 bases and J by 4 bases, with 16 bases between them. Germline CDR1 is SGHNT and CDR2 is YENEEA. CDR3 amino acids: CASSTRRGGYNEQFF. For the CDR3, the DNA is TGTGCCAGCAGTACCCGAAGGGGAGGTTACAATGAGCAGTTCTTC.

The chain links TRBV19 to TRBJ1-3, with D unresolved. V lost 6 bases and J 6 bases, leaving 6 bases between the germline ends. The CDR3 runs 11 residues. CDR1 LNHDA and CDR2 SQIVND come from the germline V gene (reference sequence). DNA for the CDR3: TGTGCCAGTAGGATTTTAAACACCATATATTTT. Amino acid sequence: CASRILNTIYF.

The chain combines TRBV11-2 with TRBJ1-1, with TRBD1 matching 7 bases. CDR1 SGHAT and CDR2 FQNNGV come from the germline V gene. The CDR3 is 13 amino acids. The J segment lost 11 bases and the V segment lost 5 bases, leaving 11 bases of the junction unmatched. CDR3 protein: CASSVQQGLRAFF. The CDR3 DNA sequence: TGTGCCAGCAGCGTACAACAGGGGCTGAGGGCTTTCTTT.

The chain joins TRBV19 to TRBJ2-1, with D perhaps TRBD1 or TRBD2 (5 bases each). The CDR3 spans 12 residues. The germline V and J ends were trimmed by 7 bases and 6 bases, with 10 bases remaining between them. Germline CDR1 is LNHDA and CDR2 is SQIVND (reference sequence). The CDR3 DNA reads as TGTGCCAGTACCCGGGGCCTCAATGAGCAGTTCTTC. This sequence encodes CASTRGLNEQFF. Full variable domain (missing parts from reference TRBV19 and TRBJ2-1): DGGITQSPKYLFRKEGQNVTLSCEQNLNHDAMYWYRQDPGQGLRLIYYSQIVNDFQKGDIAEGYSVSREKKESFPLTVTSAQKNPTAFYLCASTRGLNEQFFGPGTRLTVL.

This sequence joins TRBV9 and TRBJ2-1, with D possibly matching TRBD2 (6 bases). Between the trimmed V and J ends, which lost 0 bases and 0 bases, there was a span of 16 bases. This CDR3 has 18 amino acids. Looked up from germline, CDR1 is SGDLS and CDR2 is YYNGEE. The CDR3 protein is CASSVVGSGFSSYNEQFF. The CDR3 DNA sequence: TGTGCCAGCAGCGTAGTTGGTAGCGGATTCTCCTCCTACAATGAGCAGTTCTTC.

This clone was observed a few times. This chain links TRBV29-1 with TRBJ1-3; TRBD1 is a possible D gene (6 bases). V was pared by 0 bases and J by 0 bases, with 18 bases between. The CDR3 spans 18 residues. Germline-derived CDR1 and CDR2 are SQVTM and ANQGSEA. CDR3 residues: CSVEDGGRGVGSGNTIYF. The DNA for the CDR3 is TGCAGCGTTGAAGATGGGGGGCGAGGGGTCGGCTCTGGAAACACCATATATTTT.